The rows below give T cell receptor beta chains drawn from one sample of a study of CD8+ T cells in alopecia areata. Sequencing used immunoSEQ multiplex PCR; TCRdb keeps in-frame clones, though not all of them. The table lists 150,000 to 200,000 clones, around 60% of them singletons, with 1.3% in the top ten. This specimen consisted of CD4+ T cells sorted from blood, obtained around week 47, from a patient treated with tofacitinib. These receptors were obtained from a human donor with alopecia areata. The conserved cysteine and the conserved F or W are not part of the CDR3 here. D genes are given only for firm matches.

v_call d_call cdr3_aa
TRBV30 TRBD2 AWMRTRIYNEQF
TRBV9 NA ASSASQGGNSPLH
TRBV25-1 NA ASKGPLNTEAF
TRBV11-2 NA ASSLDRADTQY
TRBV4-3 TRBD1 ASSRDRAANEKLF
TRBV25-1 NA ASSESGRGYGYT
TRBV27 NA ASSFDGRSYEQY
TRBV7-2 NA ASSIRGDQPQH
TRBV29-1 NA SASGSIGDMNTEAF
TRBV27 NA ASSSVNTEAF
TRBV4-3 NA ASSQDQSYEQY
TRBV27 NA ASRNPGLGKSTEAF
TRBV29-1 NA SVVGLSANVLT
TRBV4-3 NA ASSLTGVSGYT
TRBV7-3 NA ASSLAPVGDTQY
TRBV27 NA ASSLSSGAYGYT
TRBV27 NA ASSRLTRSGGSANSPLH
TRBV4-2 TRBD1 ASSQTGVVGTEAF
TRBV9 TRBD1 ASSVDRGRDEQF
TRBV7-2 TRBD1 ASSVREGANEQF
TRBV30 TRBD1 AWSKDRVYGYT
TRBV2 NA ASRKDSPLH
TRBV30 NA AWSLGHTGELF
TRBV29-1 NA SVGLPGAEAF
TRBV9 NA ASSPIQGRTEAF
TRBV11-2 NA ASSPRGISSYEQY
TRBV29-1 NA SSRWSDTQY
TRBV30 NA AWSKQINSPLH
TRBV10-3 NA AISEPTLNGQY
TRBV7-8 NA ASSLKDGVGEQF
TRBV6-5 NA ASRKNWAMNTEAF
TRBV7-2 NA ASSLDGGTYGYT